The T cell receptor beta chain described here comes from a study of T cell responses to AZD1222 COVID-19 vaccine. Overall study: Timing groups of about 4 and about 12 weeks for second doses were pooled.

Study-wide results and limits: Clonal diversity was possibly underestimated, and white British individuals and females predominated among donors. Spike was spanned by vaccine-associated CD4 TCRs, with dominance at 160-218 and 743-854.

A word on this clone: The antigen remains undetermined.

Germline V gives CDR1 SGHRS, CDR2 YFSETQ. The CDR3 totals 13 residues. The germline V and J ends were trimmed by 3 bases and 1 base, with 7 bases remaining between them. Clones were read by immunoSEQ multiplex PCR, and TCRdb kept only the in-frame ones, dropping some. The data contain roughly 100,000 clones, about 85% of them seen just once; the ten biggest clones take up more than 4.5%. This specimen consisted of peripheral blood, obtained on day 0 of AZD1222 vaccination. The sequence was collected from an adult in good health. The V gene is TRBV5-1, the J gene TRBJ2-5; D is unclear. CDR3 bases: TGCGCCAGCAGCTCGGCGGCCCAAGAGACCCAGTACTTC. This encodes CASSSAAQETQYF.